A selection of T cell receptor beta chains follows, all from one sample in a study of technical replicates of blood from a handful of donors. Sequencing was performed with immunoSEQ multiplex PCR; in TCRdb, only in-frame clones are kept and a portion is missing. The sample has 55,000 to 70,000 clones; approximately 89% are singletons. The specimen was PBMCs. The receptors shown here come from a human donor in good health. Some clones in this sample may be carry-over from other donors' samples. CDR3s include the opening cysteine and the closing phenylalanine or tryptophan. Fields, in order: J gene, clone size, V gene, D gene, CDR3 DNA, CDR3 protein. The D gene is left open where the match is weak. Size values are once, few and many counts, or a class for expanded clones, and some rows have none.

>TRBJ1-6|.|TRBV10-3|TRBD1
TGTGCCATCAGTGAGTCGGCAGGGGGCAATAATTCACCCCTCCACTTT
CAISESAGGNNSPLHF
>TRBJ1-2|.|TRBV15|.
TGTGCCACCAGCCAGGGGAGTGACTATGGCTACACCTTC
CATSQGSDYGYTF
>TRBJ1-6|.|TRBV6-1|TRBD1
TGTGCCAGCAGTGAAAGGACAGGGTTTAGCTCCTATAATTCACCCCTCCACTTT
CASSERTGFSSYNSPLHF
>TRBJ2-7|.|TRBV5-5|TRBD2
TGTGCCAGCAGCTTTATCGCGGGGGGCGTATACGAGCAGTACTTC
CASSFIAGGVYEQYF
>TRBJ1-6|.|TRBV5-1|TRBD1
TGCGCCAGCAGCGACCGGGACAGGGGCTATTCTTCACCCCTCCACTTT
CASSDRDRGYSSPLHF
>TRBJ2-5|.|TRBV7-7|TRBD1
TGTGCCAGCAGCCGCGGACAGGGGGGTTACGAGACCCAGTACTTC
CASSRGQGGYETQYF
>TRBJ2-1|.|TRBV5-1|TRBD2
TGCGCCAGCAGCGGGGGACTAGCGACCTACAATGAGCAGTTCTTC
CASSGGLATYNEQFF
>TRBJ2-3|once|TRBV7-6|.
TGTGCCAGCAGCTTAGGTGGCTTCGTCACAGATACGCAGTATTTT
CASSLGGFVTDTQYF
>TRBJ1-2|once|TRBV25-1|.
TGTGCCAGCAGTAACCCAGGAACCCACTATGGCTACACCTTC
CASSNPGTHYGYTF
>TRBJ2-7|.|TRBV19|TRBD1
TGTGCCAGTAGTATGGACAGGGCTCCCTACGAGCAGTACTTC
CASSMDRAPYEQYF
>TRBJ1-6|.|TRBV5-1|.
TGCGCCAGCAGCCGGGAGAAGGACTCACCCCTCCACTTT
CASSREKDSPLHF
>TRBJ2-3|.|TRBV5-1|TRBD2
TGCGCCAGCAGCACCGGGACTAGCGGAGATACGCAGTATTTT
CASSTGTSGDTQYF
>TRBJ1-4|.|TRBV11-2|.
TGTGCCAGCAGCCCAGCGGACAGTCCGAATGAAAAACTGTTTTTT
CASSPADSPNEKLFF
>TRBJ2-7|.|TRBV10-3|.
TGTGCCATCAGTGAGTCCACAGGGAGATACTACGAGCAGTACTTC
CAISESTGRYYEQYF
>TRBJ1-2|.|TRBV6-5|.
TGTGCCAGCAGTCCAGGACAAACCTATGGCTACACCTTC
CASSPGQTYGYTF
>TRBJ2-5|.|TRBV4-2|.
TGTGCCAGCAGCCAAGTCCAGGGAAACCAAGAGACCCAGTACTTC
CASSQVQGNQETQYF
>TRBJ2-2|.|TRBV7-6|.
TGTGCCAGCAGCCCAGGGACTTTCCCAAAACCCACCGGGGAGCTGTTTTTT
CASSPGTFPKPTGELFF
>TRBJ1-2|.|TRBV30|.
TGTGCCTGGAGTTCGAACTATGGCTACACCTTC
CAWSSNYGYTF
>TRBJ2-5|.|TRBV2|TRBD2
TGTGCCAGCAGCCGACTAGCCCAAGAGACCCAGTACTTC
CASSRLAQETQYF
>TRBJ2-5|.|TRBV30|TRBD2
TGTGCCTGGAACTCGGGAGGAGAGACCCAGTACTTC
CAWNSGGETQYF
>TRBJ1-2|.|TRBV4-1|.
TGCGCCAGCAGCCAAGAGAGGTCGTATGGCTACACCTTC
CASSQERSYGYTF
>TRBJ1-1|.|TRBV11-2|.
TGTGCCAGCAGCAAACAGGGTGAAGGAACTGAAGCTTTCTTT
CASSKQGEGTEAFF
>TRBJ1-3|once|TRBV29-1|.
TGCAGCGCCGGTGATGGAAACACCATATATTTT
CSAGDGNTIYF
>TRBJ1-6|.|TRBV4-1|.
TGCGCCAGCAGCCAAGGTCCGGGACACAATAATTCACCCCTCCACTTT
CASSQGPGHNNSPLHF